Here is one T cell receptor (beta chain) with its context. In the source study's methods: Amplification of reference gene primers was used by the study to estimate nucleated cell counts. Data came from immunoSEQ multiplex PCR; TCRdb stores just in-frame clones and leaves some out. V and J calls and clone size are as listed in that table; D and trimming were resolved from the DNA. The profile shows under 55,000 clones, more than 75% of them singletons. The sample originates from a study of blood T cell repertoires in COVID-19. The overall study: Sites in the United States, Italy and Spain provided acute and convalescent COVID-19 samples. T cells, B-cell-depleted T cells, or PBMCs provided the cDNA or gDNA that served as material.

The sequencing input was peripheral blood. The receptor was derived from a man aged 70-80 years with acute or convalescent COVID-19.

This chain's CDR3 is CASSLANLAEGDTQYF. The CDR3 DNA is TGTGCCAGCAGCTTGGCCAATCTAGCAGAGGGAGATACGCAGTATTTT. The rearrangement links TRBV5-8 to TRBJ2-3; D is perhaps TRBD2 (5 bases). This CDR3 contains 16 residues. Germline-derived CDR1 and CDR2 are SGHTS and YDEGEE. V lost 0 bases and J 5 bases, leaving 16 bases between the germline ends. Complete variable domain (other parts from reference TRBV5-8 and TRBJ2-3): EAGVTQSPTHLIKTRGQQATLRCSPISGHTSVYWYQQALGLGLQFLLWYDEGEERNRGNFPPRFSGRQFPNYSSELNVNALELEDSALYLCASSLANLAEGDTQYFGPGTRLTVL.